This TCR beta chain derives from a study of CD8+ T cells in alopecia areata. Looking at the study overall: After 6 to 18 months of tofacitinib, follow-up continued 6 months off drug. Study-wide results and caveats: Lesional scalp, notably in alopecia totalis/universalis, had clonality above that of normal scalp. In patients, TCRs were shared less clearly than in mice, and HLA may possibly be involved.

A note on this clone: The antigen remains unidentified.

cDNA prepared by RNA extraction and subsequent reverse transcription served as the template for sequencing. The method was immunoSEQ multiplex PCR; TCRdb's version includes in-frame clones alone and lacks a portion of them. Of approximately 150,000 clones in the sample, over 45% are singletons; the top ten hold 6% to 7%. The CDR3 has 14 residues. Germline V gene sequence: CDR1 SQVTM, CDR2 ANQGSEA. The germline V and J ends were trimmed by 4 bases and 0 bases, with 9 bases remaining between them. The rearrangement links TRBV29-1 to TRBJ2-2; D uncertain. This receptor was taken from a human donor with alopecia areata. The sample consisted of CD4+ T cells sorted from blood. The CDR3 reads CSVGSGPNTGELFF. Written as DNA, the CDR3 is TGCAGCGTTGGTTCTGGGCCGAACACCGGGGAGCTGTTTTTT.